The 5 T cell receptor beta chains below were found in one sample sequenced in a study of shared clonotypes between healthy human individuals. The repertoire was sequenced with immunoSEQ multiplex PCR; TCRdb's copy has only in-frame clones and lacks some. Found here are a few million clones, approximately 94% of them singletons; the top ten hold more than 0.1%. Sequenced material: naive CD4+ T cells sorted from blood. The sample's subset: CD45RA+ positively selected. These receptors came from a man in his late teens or twenties in good health.

The chain uses TRBV4-2 and TRBJ1-2; 11 nucleotides match TRBD1. Germline V gives CDR1 LGHNA, CDR2 YNFKEQ. The CDR3 is made up of 17 amino acids. J lost 5 bases, V lost 0 bases, and 8 bases had no gene match. In DNA form, the CDR3 reads TGTGCCAGCAGCCAAGAGGGGACAGGGGGATCGATTTATGGCTACACCTTC. Translating it yields CASSQEGTGGSIYGYTF.

This chain uses TRBV9 with TRBJ2-1, with D tentatively TRBD1 or TRBD2 (7 bases each). CDR3 size: 15 residues. Germline values: CDR1 SGDLS, CDR2 YYNGEE. Trimming removed 4 bases at V and 2 bases at J, with 13 bases between. The CDR3 protein is CASSSGTATYNEQFF. CDR3 bases: TGTGCCAGCAGCAGCGGGACAGCCACCTACAATGAGCAGTTCTTC.

Concerning this clone: The identical CDR3 is also encoded by other nucleotide sequences in the sample. The rearrangement links TRBV9 to TRBJ1-2; D not resolved. Germline V lookup: CDR1 SGDLS, CDR2 YYNGEE. CDR3 size: 13 residues. V was trimmed by 2 bases and J by 1 base, leaving 6 bases between them. The CDR3: CASSVDHNYGYTF. CDR3 DNA sequence: TGTGCCAGCAGCGTGGACCATAACTATGGCTACACCTTC.

In regard to this clone: At the DNA level, this CDR3 is encoded by other sequences in the same sample as well. The CDR3 here is CASSYSAGGTGELFF. CDR3 coding DNA: TGTGCCAGCAGTTACTCGGCGGGCGGTACCGGGGAGCTGTTTTTT. V gene TRBV6-6 combines with J gene TRBJ2-2; D is perhaps TRBD2 (5 bases). CDR3 length equals 15 residues. V lost 0 bases and J lost 5, with 10 bases in between. Germline V gene data show CDR1 as MNHNY and CDR2 as SVGAGI (reference sequence).

V and J are TRBV7-9 and TRBJ1-1; 9 bases agree with TRBD1. This CDR3 spans 15 amino acids. Germline V gives CDR1 SEHNR, CDR2 FQNEAQ (reference sequence). With 3 bases clipped from V and 6 bases from J, the junction kept 8 bases outside the gene matches. The CDR3 DNA reads TGTGCCAGCAGCTTGAGTGGACAGGGGATTCCTGAAGCTTTCTTT. Its translation: CASSLSGQGIPEAFF.